The 9 T cell receptor beta chains reported below all come from one sample, sequenced in a study of T cells in localized non-small cell lung cancer. Some clones are missing from TCRdb's copy, which holds only in-frame ones; the method was immunoSEQ multiplex PCR. The sample lists about 35,000 clones; approximately 90% were seen once. The material was peripheral blood mononuclear cells, obtained before any cancer treatment. These receptors all stem from a female donor of 60 years or more with stage II lung adenocarcinoma.

This sequence joins TRBV4-2 and TRBJ2-1; perhaps TRBD2 as D (7 bases). V lost 0 bases and J lost 2, with 17 bases in between. Germline V gene data show CDR1 as LGHNA and CDR2 as YNFKEQ. The CDR3 consists of 18 residues. The CDR3 loop reads CASSQEGGRGAPYNEQFF. The DNA for the CDR3 is TGTGCCAGCAGCCAAGAGGGGGGACGGGGGGCACCCTACAATGAGCAGTTCTTC.

The J gene is TRBJ2-2, the V gene TRBV9; D uncertain. V lost 1 base and J lost 4, with 5 bases in between. Germline V gene sequence: CDR1 SGDLS, CDR2 YYNGEE. The CDR3 is 13 amino acids. The CDR3 is CASSVKLTGELFF. The CDR3 nucleotides read TGTGCCAGCAGCGTAAAGCTCACCGGGGAGCTGTTTTTT.

The chain has TRBV28 and TRBJ1-2; D gene uncertain. CDR3 length equals 11 residues. The germline gives CDR1 MDHEN, CDR2 SYDVKM. Trimming cost V 11 bases and J 8 bases, with 15 bases left between them. The CDR3 DNA sequence: TGTGCCCTGGGTCGGCCAAGGGGCTACACCTTC. Its protein product is CALGRPRGYTF.

The chain uses TRBV5-1 and TRBJ1-4, with D possibly matching TRBD1 (5 bases). V lost 2 bases and J lost 8, with 13 bases in between. CDR3 length: 14 residues. From germline, CDR1 is SGHRS and CDR2 YFSETQ. The CDR3 DNA reads as TGCGCCAGCAGCTTCCAGGGCTGGGGGGAAAAACTGTTTTTT. This sequence encodes CASSFQGWGEKLFF.

The rearrangement joins TRBV5-1 to TRBJ2-7, with TRBD2 matching 9 bases. Germline lookup yields CDR1 SGHRS and CDR2 YFSETQ. The junction had 5 bases not matched to a gene; V was cut back by 0 bases and J by 4 bases. There are 15 residues in the CDR3. The chain's CDR3 is CASSLERTSDYEQYF. The DNA of the CDR3 is TGCGCCAGCAGCTTGGAAAGGACTAGCGATTACGAGCAGTACTTC.

The V and J genes are TRBV5-1 and TRBJ1-1; 10 nucleotides align to TRBD1. This CDR3 comprises 16 residues. V lost 2 bases, J lost 5 bases, and 9 bases stayed unmatched. Looked up from germline, CDR1 is SGHRS and CDR2 is YFSETQ. The CDR3: CASSFGLGQGGTEAFF. CDR3 bases: TGCGCCAGCAGCTTTGGTCTCGGACAGGGGGGAACTGAAGCTTTCTTT.

The CDR3 sequence is CAWSPGTPGPEKLFF. The CDR3 nucleotides are TGTGCCTGGAGTCCCGGGACACCTGGACCTGAAAAACTGTTTTTT. The genes are TRBV30 and TRBJ1-4; perhaps TRBD1 as D (6 bases). Trimming stripped 2 bases from V and 7 bases from J, with 17 bases between. CDR1 and CDR2 from the germline V gene are GTSNPN and SVGIG (reference sequence). CDR3 size: 15 residues.

V usage is TRBV30 and J usage is TRBJ1-3; D gene unclear. There are 15 residues in the CDR3. Germline V gives CDR1 GTSNPN, CDR2 SVGIG (reference sequence). Trimming shortened V by 5 bases and J by 0 bases, and 14 bases separated the two germline ends. The CDR3 region has the DNA TGTGCCTGGCTGAGGCCCGTGGGCTCTGGAAACACCATATATTTT. Amino acids: CAWLRPVGSGNTIYF.

This chain uses TRBV28 with TRBJ1-2; 7 bases are a match to TRBD1. From germline, CDR1 is MDHEN and CDR2 SYDVKM. V shed 6 bases and J 4 bases; nucleotides not matched to a gene: 5. The CDR3 extends over 13 amino acids. The CDR3 loop reads CASSRTGVYGYTF. Written as DNA, the CDR3 is TGTGCCAGCAGCCGGACAGGCGTCTATGGCTACACCTTC.